This T cell receptor beta chain was profiled in a study of a mutant IDH1 vaccine in newly diagnosed glioma (dated by TCRdb to the early 2020s). Looking at the study overall: Patients received eight vaccinations in weeks 1, 3, 5, 7, 11, 15, 19 and 23, corresponding to visits V03 through V10. Longitudinal TCRB deep sequencing was performed for about two dozen treated patients wherever samples were available for exploratory analyses. Vaccination was initiated 4-6 weeks after radiotherapy alone, or concurrently with temozolomide cycles in the chemotherapy-containing groups. The approximately 30 treated patients were approximately 62% male and around 40% female, with a mean age of around 40 years. Peripheral blood samples were drawn at six visits, namely V03 (baseline), V05, V07, V10, V12 and V13. Before enrollment, patients had received standard therapy of radiotherapy alone, temozolomide alone, or radiochemotherapy with temozolomide; most received the combination. Overall results and qualifications from the work: Selection of PBMC samples for TCRB deep sequencing was based on availability. According to the authors, sample limitations meant that analyses of patient blood samples could not be reproduced. Across multiple MHC alleles, vaccine-induced immune responses were seen in approximately 93% of patients. No apparent relationship was observed between pseudoprogression and alterations in the top peripheral T cell clonotypes detected by TCRB sequencing.

Comments on this clone: The antigen this receptor binds is unknown. No per-base quality is available; no much larger clone lies one base away.

In the paper's terms, the time point label means: week 11, during vaccination. Every vaccine dose consisted of 300 ug of a 20-mer mutant IDH1 peptide in Montanide, administered subcutaneously together with topical imiquimod. Donors had newly diagnosed WHO grade 3 or 4 IDH1-mutant astrocytomas with loss of nuclear ATRX. The samples were drawn from NOA16, a multicentre, single-arm, open-label phase I trial in Germany that tested a mutant IDH1 peptide vaccine in humans for the first time. Genomic DNA for TCRB sequencing was extracted from EDTA blood using the DNeasy Blood and Tissue Kit. CDR1 and CDR2 (GTSNPN, SVGIG) derive from the germline V gene (reference sequence). There are 19 amino acids in the CDR3, from cysteine to phenylalanine inclusive. Solely the CDR3 DNA is kept, with 57 bases framed from the first base. V is cut back by 0 bases and J by 1 base, with 12 bases in the junction unmatched.

Library construction relied on the immunoSEQ multiplex PCR assay. Rearranged TCR beta chain sequences were amplified using the hsTCRB Kit according to the manufacturer's protocol. An Illumina MiSeq was used to sequence the TCRB libraries. Turning to the authors' computational methods: The kit vendor's proprietary platform handled demultiplexing, trimming and gene mapping. Here the immuneACCESS table is served through TCRdb, limited to in-frame sequences with V and J called. Missing clones are a known gap in these copies; in checked studies unresolved V genes cover under half, and the rest lacks a known reason. That table gives V, J and clone size, and the DNA gave D and trimming. The sample has more than 30,000 clones on record, 90% of them singletons. The top ten hold 20% to 25% of the sample.

The sequences come from PBMCs, collected from a glioma patient whose treatment included an IDH1 peptide vaccine. Recombination joined TRBV30 with TRBJ2-4, and 10 junction bases match TRBD2. The clonotype originates from a man younger than 30 with glioma. Here the CDR3 is given as CAWSVVRTSGGGAKNIQYF. The DNA sequence is given as TGTGCCTGGAGTGTAGTTCGGACTAGCGGAGGTGGGGCCAAAAACATTCAGTACTTC.